The rows below give T cell receptor beta chains drawn from one sample of a study of CD8+ T cells in alopecia areata. TCRdb's copy holds only in-frame clones and misses some; the assay was immunoSEQ multiplex PCR. In the table there are roughly 250,000 clones, 45% to 70% of which are singletons. The sequencing here drew on CD4+ T cells sorted from blood, taken at approximately week 52, from a patient treated with tofacitinib. The receptors here all came from a human donor with alopecia areata. CDR3s include the opening cysteine and the closing phenylalanine or tryptophan. D genes are given only for firm matches. The listing skips clone size in some rows; elsewhere it reads once, few, many or a size class.

v_gene	d_gene	abundance	j_gene	CDR3nt	CDR3aa
TRBV25-1	-	-	TRBJ2-4	TGTGCCAGCAGTGAAGCCGGGGTTTTAGCCAAAAACATTCAGTACTTC	CASSEAGVLAKNIQYF
TRBV15	-	-	TRBJ1-3	TGTGCCACCAGCAGAGTGGCTGGAAACACCATATATTTT	CATSRVAGNTIYF
TRBV7-2	-	few	TRBJ2-1	TGTGCCAGCAGCCGCGGATGGGGCGGGACTTACAATGAGCAGTTCTTC	CASSRGWGGTYNEQFF
TRBV7-2	-	-	TRBJ2-1	TGTGCCAGCAGCTTAGCGCTAGGCACTAACAATGAGCAGTTCTTC	CASSLALGTNNEQFF
TRBV7-9	-	few	TRBJ2-3	TGTGCCAGCGGCAGCTCAGATACGCAGTATTTT	CASGSSDTQYF
TRBV30	-	-	TRBJ1-2	TGTGCCTGGAGCAGATTTTCCGACAGGCTGCCTGGCTACACCTTC	CAWSRFSDRLPGYTF
TRBV6-1	-	few	TRBJ2-5	TGTGCCAGCAGGAAGAGCCTTCCTGCTGGAGAGACCCAGTACTTC	CASRKSLPAGETQYF
TRBV4-1	-	-	TRBJ1-6	TGCGCCAGCAGCCAGGATCAACAGGTCTCACCCCTCCACTTT	CASSQDQQVSPLHF
TRBV5-1	-	-	TRBJ1-2	TGCGCCAGCAGCCCGAACCGGGGGGCGTTTAACTATGGCTACACCTTC	CASSPNRGAFNYGYTF
TRBV9	-	-	TRBJ2-5	TGTGCCAGCAGCGTAGACCTTCCTGGGGGGAGAGTAGAGACCCAGTACTTC	CASSVDLPGGRVETQYF
TRBV11-2	-	-	TRBJ2-1	TGTGCCAGCAGCTTGCGGGACTCTCACAATGAGCAGTTCTTC	CASSLRDSHNEQFF
TRBV25-1	-	-	TRBJ2-7	TGTGCCAGCAGTGGCCCGAGCTCCTACGAGCAGTACTTC	CASSGPSSYEQYF
TRBV7-3	-	-	TRBJ2-5	TGTGCCAGCAGCTCCCTCCCGGGACTCCGGGCGTACTTC	CASSSLPGLRAYF
TRBV7-8	-	-	TRBJ2-7	TGTGCCAGCAGCCCACGGACACCCTCCTACGAGCAGTACTTC	CASSPRTPSYEQYF
TRBV29-1	TRBD2	-	TRBJ2-1	TGCAGCGTTTGGGCGGGGGAGGGGAATGAGCAGTTCTTC	CSVWAGEGNEQFF
TRBV7-3	-	-	TRBJ2-1	TGTGCCAGCAGCCCTGGGGGGGCGGTCTACAATGAGCAGTTCTTC	CASSPGGAVYNEQFF
TRBV6-5	TRBD1	-	TRBJ2-7	TGTGCCAGCAGTAACTTGGGGACAGGGAGCTACGAGCAGTACTTC	CASSNLGTGSYEQYF
TRBV5-6	-	-	TRBJ2-3	TGTGCCAGCAGCCCGGCAGGGGGCGGGGGTAGAGGTACGCAGTATTTT	CASSPAGGGGRGTQYF
TRBV13	-	-	TRBJ1-6	TGTGCCAGCAGCTTAGGACAGACCTATGGAAATTCACCCCTCCACTTT	CASSLGQTYGNSPLHF
TRBV7-9	-	-	TRBJ1-1	TGTGCCAGCAGCCCCGCCTTCATGAACACTGAAGCTTTCTTT	CASSPAFMNTEAFF
TRBV14	-	few	TRBJ2-5	TGTGCCAGCAGCCAAGGCAGGGCGCAAGAGACCCAGTACTTC	CASSQGRAQETQYF
TRBV30	TRBD1	-	TRBJ1-4	TGTGCCTGGAATCACGACAGGGTGCGGGAAAAACTGTTTTTT	CAWNHDRVREKLFF
TRBV2	-	-	TRBJ2-3	TGTGCCAGCAGCAACTTGGGGCTCTCAGATACGCAGTATTTT	CASSNLGLSDTQYF
TRBV9	TRBD2	-	TRBJ2-3	TGTGCCAGCAAAAGGGACTACCTGTCGGATACGCAGTATTTT	CASKRDYLSDTQYF
TRBV5-1	-	-	TRBJ1-6	TGCGCCAGCAGCTTTAATAATTCACCCCTCCACTTT	CASSFNNSPLHF
TRBV10-3	TRBD2	few	TRBJ2-5	TGTGCCACAACCGGGACTAGCATCTTGGAGACCCAGTACTTC	CATTGTSILETQYF
TRBV30	-	-	TRBJ1-6	TGTGCCTGGAGTCCGGGCTATAATTCACCCCTCCACTTT	CAWSPGYNSPLHF